Each of the 24 T cell receptor beta chains below was sequenced from the same sample in a study of shared clonotypes between healthy human individuals. Profiling relied on immunoSEQ multiplex PCR, and the TCRdb table lists in-frame clones only, not all of them. Of about 2.1 million clones listed, 90% to 95% are singletons. Positively selected for CCR7, the CD45RO-negative cells used as naive CD8 cells excluded terminally differentiated effector memory CD45RA+ cells. Input material: naive CD8+ T cells from PBMCs. The source of these receptors is a man between 18 and 35 years old in good health. Some clones in this sample may be carry-over from other donors' samples.

The chain is built from TRBV4-1 and TRBJ1-2; tentatively, D is TRBD1 (5 bases). CDR3 length: 15 amino acids. Germline CDR1 is MGHRA and CDR2 is YSYEKL. V dropped 0 bases and J dropped 2 bases, with 10 bases sitting between them. CDR3 sequence reads: CASSQDGRDNYGYTF. As DNA, the CDR3 is TGCGCCAGCAGCCAAGATGGTAGGGACAACTATGGCTACACCTTC.

The J gene is TRBJ2-1, the V gene TRBV18; maybe TRBD2 (6 bases). The CDR3 has 16 residues. Germline V gives CDR1 KGHSH, CDR2 LQKENI. Trimming took 1 base from V and 8 from J, leaving 18 bases between them. The DNA for the CDR3 is TGTGCCAGCTCACCACAGACTAGTAGGTCCCTCCATGAGCAGTTCTTC. It yields the protein CASSPQTSRSLHEQFF.

The J gene is TRBJ2-7, the V gene TRBV7-9; perhaps TRBD2 as D (6 bases). CDR3 length: 13 amino acids. V dropped 8 bases and J dropped 6 bases, with 17 bases sitting between them. From germline, CDR1 is SEHNR and CDR2 FQNEAQ (reference sequence). As DNA, the CDR3 is TGTGCCAGCCGGCACCCCCAGCGGGCCGAGCAGTACTTC. It codes for CASRHPQRAEQYF. The whole variable domain, filled in from reference TRBV7-9 and TRBJ2-7, reads DTGVSQNPRHKITKRGQNVTFRCDPISEHNRLYWYRQTLGQGPEFLTYFQNEAQLEKSRLLSDRFSAERPKGSFSTLEIQRTEQGDSAMYLCASRHPQRAEQYFGPGTRLTVT.

The V gene is TRBV28, the J gene TRBJ2-7; D is possibly TRBD2 (6 bases). The CDR3 extends over 14 amino acids. The germline gives CDR1 MDHEN, CDR2 SYDVKM. V shed 3 bases and J shed 2 bases, with 11 bases lying between them. This CDR3 is CASSFASEAYEQYF. The CDR3 DNA reads TGTGCCAGCAGTTTCGCTAGCGAGGCCTACGAGCAGTACTTC. The full variable domain, its missing parts supplied by reference TRBV28 and TRBJ2-7, is DVKVTQSSRYLVKRTGEKVFLECVQDMDHENMFWYRQDPGLGLRLIYFSYDVKMKEKGDIPEGYSVSREKKERFSLILESASTNQTSMYLCASSFASEAYEQYFGPGTRLTVT.

V usage is TRBV27 and J usage is TRBJ1-1; D not certain. V lost 5 bases, J lost 2 bases, and 9 bases lay in between. Germline CDR1 is MNHEY and CDR2 is SMNVEV (reference sequence). The CDR3 covers 13 residues. CDR3: CASSELGNTEAFF. The CDR3 DNA follows: TGTGCCAGCAGTGAGCTCGGAAACACTGAAGCTTTCTTT.

V usage is TRBV30 and J usage is TRBJ1-2, with D uncertain. There are 15 residues in the CDR3. The germline CDR1 and CDR2 sequences are GTSNPN and SVGIG (reference sequence). Between the trimmed V and J ends, which lost 0 bases and 0 bases, there was a span of 11 bases. In nucleotides, the CDR3 is TGTGCCTGGAGTGTACCACAGCCTACTAACTATGGCTACACCTTC. Its translation: CAWSVPQPTNYGYTF.

With respect to this clone: Other DNA sequences in the same sample also yield this CDR3. This rearrangement joins TRBV7-9 to TRBJ2-1; TRBD1 is a possible D gene (6 bases). This CDR3 is built from 12 residues. V lost 5 bases, J lost 5 bases, and 7 bases lay in between. CDR1 and CDR2 from the germline V gene are SEHNR and FQNEAQ (reference sequence). In nucleotides, the CDR3 is TGTGCCAGCAGCCCAGGGGACAATGAGCAGTTCTTC. The encoded protein is CASSPGDNEQFF.

The chain combines TRBV5-6 with TRBJ2-1; 7 nucleotides line up with TRBD2. V trimming: 3 bases; J trimming: 2 bases; junction bases outside the gene matches: 5. Germline V gene sequence: CDR1 SGHDT, CDR2 YYEEEE. This CDR3 is 15 amino acids long. This CDR3 is CASSSSGAPYNEQFF. The CDR3, as DNA: TGTGCCAGCAGCTCTAGCGGAGCTCCCTACAATGAGCAGTTCTTC.

J is TRBJ2-7 and V is TRBV7-9, with D unclear. Per the germline V gene, CDR1 is SEHNR and CDR2 is FQNEAQ (reference sequence). The CDR3 covers 15 residues. The V end lost 0 bases, the J end lost 0 bases, and 9 bases lay between the germline ends. DNA of the CDR3: TGTGCCAGCAGCTTAGCGAGCCTGGCCTCCTACGAGCAGTACTTC. It is translated as CASSLASLASYEQYF.

The chain couples TRBV6-1 to TRBJ2-1; D possibly uses TRBD1 or TRBD2 (5 bases each). The CDR3 sequence is 14 residues long. Germline V CDR1 and CDR2: MNHNS, SASEGT. V lost 4 bases and J 4 bases, leaving 11 bases between the germline ends. The CDR3 reads CASSGGFGYNEQFF. CDR3 sequence (DNA): TGTGCCAGCAGTGGGGGGTTCGGGTACAATGAGCAGTTCTTC.

The chain links TRBV10-3 to TRBJ1-1, with 7 bases that match TRBD1. The CDR3 length is 14 residues. Germline V gene lookup returns CDR1 ENHRY and CDR2 SYGVKD. The CDR3 nucleotides read TGTGACTGGTGGGAGGGGGCAATGAACACTGAAGCTTTCTTT. It specifies CDWWEGAMNTEAFF.

This sequence joins TRBV27 and TRBJ2-7; the D is unclear. Trimming left V 8 bases short and J 1 base short, with 15 bases between. The CDR3 is 14 residues long. Per germline, CDR1 MNHEY and CDR2 SMNVEV (reference sequence). The CDR3 spells CASGTIGGSYEQYF. CDR3 in DNA: TGTGCCAGCGGCACCATTGGCGGATCCTACGAGCAGTACTTC.

This chain links TRBV27 with TRBJ2-5, with 7 bases matching TRBD2. The CDR3 covers 15 residues. Germline loops: CDR1 MNHEY, CDR2 SMNVEV (reference sequence). With V trimmed by 7 bases and J by 2 bases, 10 bases remained unmatched. The CDR3 coding sequence is TGTGCCAGCATCCTGGGGCGGGAGACGCAAGAGACCCAGTACTTC. Its protein product is CASILGRETQETQYF.

As regards this clone: Other DNA variants within this sample encode the same CDR3. V and J are TRBV18 and TRBJ2-3; tentatively, D is TRBD1 (5 bases). The CDR3 has 14 amino acids. V was clipped by 3 bases and J by 2 bases, with 9 bases between them. Germline V gene sequence: CDR1 KGHSH, CDR2 LQKENI. In DNA, the CDR3 is TGTGCCAGCTCACCTTCAGGGTACACAGATACGCAGTATTTT. Residues: CASSPSGYTDTQYF.

The V and J genes are TRBV28 and TRBJ2-1; the D is unclear. V lost 3 bases, J lost 1 base, and 7 bases lay in between. This CDR3 is built from 14 residues. Germline V gives CDR1 MDHEN, CDR2 SYDVKM. The CDR3 coding sequence is TGTGCCAGCAGTTTCAGTCAGTCCTACAATGAGCAGTTCTTC. Its translation: CASSFSQSYNEQFF.

The rearrangement links TRBV29-1 to TRBJ2-1; perhaps TRBD1 as D (6 bases). Looked up from germline, CDR1 is SQVTM and CDR2 is ANQGSEA. CDR3 size: 14 residues. The V gene lost 4 bases and the J gene lost 8 bases, with 18 bases spanning the gap. Written as DNA, the CDR3 is TGCAGCGTTGGAGGGGGTTTGGGTAGCGATGAGCAGTTCTTC. This encodes CSVGGGLGSDEQFF.

The gene calls are TRBV7-8 and TRBJ1-5; maybe TRBD1 (5 bases). The CDR3 consists of 14 residues. Trimming left V 5 bases short and J 7 bases short, with 15 bases between. Germline V gene lookup returns CDR1 SGHVS and CDR2 FQNEAQ. The CDR3, as DNA: TGTGCCAGCAGCCCAGGGACGGGGATCCAGCCCCAGCATTTT. Translating it yields CASSPGTGIQPQHF.

This clone came up once. J is TRBJ1-2 and V is TRBV5-5; D perhaps matches TRBD1 (6 bases). CDR1 is SGHKS, CDR2 YYEKEE, per germline (reference sequence). Trimming stripped 0 bases from V and 2 bases from J, with 14 bases between. This CDR3 contains 16 residues. The CDR3 bases are TGTGCCAGCAGCTTGGACAGGGTCAGGTCGAACTATGGCTACACCTTC. It codes for CASSLDRVRSNYGYTF.

This clone was seen just once. This chain joins TRBV4-2 and TRBJ2-3; tentatively, D is TRBD1 or TRBD2 (5 bases each). There are 16 residues in the CDR3. Trimming shortened V by 0 bases and J by 4 bases, and 14 bases separated the two germline ends. The germline V gene encodes CDR1 LGHNA and CDR2 YNFKEQ. CDR3 sequence (DNA): TGTGCCAGCAGCCAAGAGGCTTGGGGCGGGTCAGATACGCAGTATTTT. It yields the protein CASSQEAWGGSDTQYF.

V usage is TRBV27 and J usage is TRBJ2-5; 10 nucleotides line up with TRBD2. V gave up 8 bases and J gave up 2 bases; unmatched junction bases: 14. Germline CDR1 is MNHEY and CDR2 is SMNVEV (reference sequence). The CDR3 length is 17 residues. The CDR3 DNA sequence: TGTGCCAGCGGATCATCTCTAGCGGGAGAGAAACAAGAGACCCAGTACTTC. As protein: CASGSSLAGEKQETQYF.

This chain uses TRBV6-5 with TRBJ2-7; D possibly corresponds to TRBD2 (5 bases). CDR3 length: 15 residues. CDR1 and CDR2 from the germline V gene are MNHEY and SVGAGI. Trimming stripped 6 bases from V and 2 bases from J, with 17 bases between. The CDR3 coding sequence is TGTGCCAGCAGCCTAACTCGGGCCGGGGCCTACGAGCAGTACTTC. It codes for CASSLTRAGAYEQYF.

The chain has TRBV7-8 and TRBJ2-7; 7 bases are a match to TRBD2. CDR3 length equals 13 residues. Germline CDR1 and CDR2: SGHVS and FQNEAQ. The V segment lost 4 bases and the J segment 3 bases; nucleotides outside the gene matches: 3. The CDR3 region is CASSSGTIYEQYF. CDR3 in DNA: TGTGCCAGCAGCTCGGGGACTATCTACGAGCAGTACTTC.

To note about this clone: In the same sample, other DNA sequences code for this CDR3. The CDR3 coding sequence is TGCGCCAGCAGCCAAGAATCTAGTTACAATGAGCAGTTCTTC. Protein sequence: CASSQESSYNEQFF. V is TRBV4-1 and J is TRBJ2-1; D call uncertain. The CDR3 has 14 residues. Germline assignment: CDR1 MGHRA and CDR2 YSYEKL. With 0 bases removed from V and 4 bases from J, the gap between germline ends came to 7 bases.

The rearrangement links TRBV10-2 to TRBJ2-7; D unclear. The V end was cut by 2 bases, the J end by 9 bases, with 11 bases between. The CDR3 loop spans 12 amino acids. The germline V gene encodes CDR1 WSHSY and CDR2 SAAADI. In DNA, the CDR3 is TGCGCCAGCAGTGAGAAAGGAGAGACGCAGTACTTC. This encodes CASSEKGETQYF.